The rows below give T cell receptor beta chains drawn from one sample of a study of blood T cell repertoires in COVID-19. The repertoire was sequenced with immunoSEQ multiplex PCR; TCRdb's copy has only in-frame clones and lacks some. The data contain 70,000 or so clones, 90% of them seen just once; the ten biggest clones take up about 1.5%. Source material: peripheral blood. Receptor source: a man over 45 with acute or convalescent COVID-19. The CDR3 runs from the conserved cysteine through the conserved F or W. Clone size appears in some rows only: once, few, many, or a class for an expanded clone.

J | length | V | size | CDR3
TRBJ2-1 | 16 | TRBV5-8 | - | CASSNPGRKVYNEQFF
TRBJ1-5 | 15 | TRBV11-2 | - | CASSVTGTADQPQHF
TRBJ1-1 | 15 | TRBV18 | - | CASSPNKGVSTEAFF
TRBJ1-2 | 14 | TRBV25-1 | - | CATREGRANYGYTF
TRBJ2-3 | 15 | TRBV10-1 | - | CASSSNPGSPDTQYF
TRBJ1-4 | 17 | TRBV28 | - | CASSPTPRGTTNEKLFF
TRBJ2-1 | 14 | TRBV3-1/TRBV3-2 | - | CASSPSGTTNEQFF
TRBJ1-6 | 12 | TRBV7-9 | - | CASSLVQGALHF
TRBJ1-4 | 16 | TRBV28 | - | CASSSPRGRGIEKLFF
TRBJ2-2 | 15 | TRBV6-1 | - | CASSELAGLTGELFF
TRBJ2-1 | 16 | TRBV7-8 | - | CASSLASTWGGNEQFF
TRBJ1-5 | 17 | TRBV12-2 | - | CASRVGQGSYSNQPQHF
TRBJ1-2 | 14 | TRBV7-9 | - | CASSLTQTGAGYTF
TRBJ1-2 | 12 | TRBV11-1 | - | CASSRRVYGYTF
TRBJ2-5 | 14 | TRBV28 | - | CAITGTSNGETQYF
TRBJ1-2 | 14 | TRBV6-1 | - | CASSEGQSNYGYTF
TRBJ1-1 | 14 | TRBV7-9 | - | CASSLGSGIIEAFF
TRBJ2-7 | 11 | TRBV30 | - | CAWGTGYEQYF
TRBJ2-2 | 13 | TRBV24-1 | - | CATTGYDTGELFF
TRBJ2-5 | 14 | TRBV5-6 | - | CASSLVSSYGTQYF
TRBJ2-2 | 16 | TRBV10-3 | - | CAISRQGGGDTGELFF
TRBJ2-1 | 12 | TRBV11-1 | - | CASSPEVGEQFF
TRBJ2-5 | 16 | TRBV25-1 | - | CASSELRGGPQETQYF
TRBJ1-3 | 15 | TRBV7-9 | - | CASSTNRGGGNTIYF
TRBJ1-3 | 16 | TRBV7-8 | - | CASSLFLGQDGNTIYF
TRBJ2-7 | 14 | TRBV3-1/TRBV3-2 | - | CASSLLSGGNEQYF
TRBJ1-1 | 14 | TRBV18 | - | CASSIGQGASEAFF
TRBJ1-5 | 13 | TRBV2 | - | CASSRTGNQPQHF
TRBJ2-1 | 16 | TRBV28 | - | CASSLWASGSVNEQFF
TRBJ1-2 | 15 | TRBV6-6 | once | CASTRGTGANYGYTF
TRBJ1-1 | 11 | TRBV10-3 | - | CAIRGTNEAFF
TRBJ2-5 | 12 | TRBV12-3/TRBV12-4 | - | CASSFNQETQYF
TRBJ2-1 | 15 | TRBV13 | - | CASRAGSLSYNEQFF
TRBJ2-2 | 14 | TRBV5-1 | - | CASSLATVTGELFF
TRBJ2-1 | 13 | TRBV27 | once | CASSPTGYNEQFF
TRBJ2-3 | 16 | TRBV10-3 | - | CAISERLAGGTDTQYF
TRBJ2-5 | 17 | TRBV5-4 | - | CASSLLDKGPVRETQYF
TRBJ2-3 | 18 | TRBV21-1 | - | CASSKSRIAGPSTDTQYF
TRBJ2-5 | 15 | TRBV6-5 | - | CASCRAPGFQETQYF
TRBJ1-2 | 13 | TRBV27 | - | CASSFGGVYGYTF
TRBJ1-1 | 15 | TRBV5-1 | - | CASSLGTGGTPEAFF
TRBJ2-1 | 19 | TRBV27 | few | CASSHIGVTGLAPNNEQFF
TRBJ1-2 | 12 | TRBV12-3/TRBV12-4 | - | CASRDSNYGYTF
TRBJ2-3 | 14 | TRBV5-1 | - | CASSDTGVADTQYF
TRBJ2-5 | 16 | TRBV3-1/TRBV3-2 | once | CASSQGAGSYQETQYF
TRBJ1-1 | 14 | TRBV15 | - | CATSSGGSGTEAFF
TRBJ2-5 | 18 | TRBV11-2 | few | CASSAGTSGNSAPWTQYF
TRBJ1-2 | 13 | TRBV6-6 | once | CASSYDSSYGYTF
TRBJ1-2 | 13 | TRBV27 | once | CASSGAERYGYTF
TRBJ1-2 | 14 | TRBV28 | once | CASRDGQAVVGYTF
TRBJ2-1 | 11 | TRBV29-1 | few | CSVEGLHPGFF
TRBJ2-1 | 15 | TRBV28 | once | CASSLQLRSYNEQFF